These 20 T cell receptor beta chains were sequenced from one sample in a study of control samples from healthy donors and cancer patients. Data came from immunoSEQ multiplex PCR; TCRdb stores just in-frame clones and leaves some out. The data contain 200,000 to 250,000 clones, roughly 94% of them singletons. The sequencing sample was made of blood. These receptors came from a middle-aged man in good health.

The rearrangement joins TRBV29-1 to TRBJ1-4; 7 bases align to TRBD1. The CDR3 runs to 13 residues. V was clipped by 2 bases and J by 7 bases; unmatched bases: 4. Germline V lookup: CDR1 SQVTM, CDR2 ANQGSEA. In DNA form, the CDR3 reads TGCAGCGTTGAAAGACAGGGCGGTGAAAAACTGTTTTTT. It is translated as CSVERQGGEKLFF.

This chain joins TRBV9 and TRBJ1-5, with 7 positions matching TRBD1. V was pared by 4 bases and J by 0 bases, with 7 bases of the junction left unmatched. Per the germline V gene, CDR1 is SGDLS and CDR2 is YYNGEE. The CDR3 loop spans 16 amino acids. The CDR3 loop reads CASSSGQAYSNQPQHF. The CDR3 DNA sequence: TGTGCCAGCAGCTCAGGACAGGCCTATAGCAATCAGCCCCAGCATTTT. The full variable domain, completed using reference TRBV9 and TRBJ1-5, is DSGVTQTPKHLITATGQRVTLRCSPRSGDLSVYWYQQSLDQGLQFLIQYYNGEERAKGNILERFSAQQFPDLHSELNLSSLELGDSALYFCASSSGQAYSNQPQHFGDGTRLSIL.

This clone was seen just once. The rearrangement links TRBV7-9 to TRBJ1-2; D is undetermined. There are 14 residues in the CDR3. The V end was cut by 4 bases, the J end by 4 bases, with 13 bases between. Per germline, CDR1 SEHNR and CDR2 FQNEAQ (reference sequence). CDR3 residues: CASSYDPGSYGYTF. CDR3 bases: TGTGCCAGCAGCTATGACCCGGGAAGCTATGGCTACACCTTC.

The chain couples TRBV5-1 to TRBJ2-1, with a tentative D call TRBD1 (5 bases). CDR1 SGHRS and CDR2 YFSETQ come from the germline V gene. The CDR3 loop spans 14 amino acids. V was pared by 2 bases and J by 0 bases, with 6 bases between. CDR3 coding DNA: TGCGCCAGCAGCTTAGACAGCTCCTACAATGAGCAGTTCTTC. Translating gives CASSLDSSYNEQFF. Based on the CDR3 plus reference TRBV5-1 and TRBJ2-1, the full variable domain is KAGVTQTPRYLIKTRGQQVTLSCSPISGHRSVSWYQQTPGQGLQFLFEYFSETQRNKGNFPGRFSGRQFSNSRSEMNVSTLELGDSALYLCASSLDSSYNEQFFGPGTRLTVL.

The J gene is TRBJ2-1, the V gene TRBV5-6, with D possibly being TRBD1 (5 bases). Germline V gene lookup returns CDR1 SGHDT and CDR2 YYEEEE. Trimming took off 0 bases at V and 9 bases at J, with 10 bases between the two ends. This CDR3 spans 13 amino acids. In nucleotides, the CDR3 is TGTGCCAGCAGCTTGGAGGGTAGGGGTGAGCAGTTCTTC. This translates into CASSLEGRGEQFF.

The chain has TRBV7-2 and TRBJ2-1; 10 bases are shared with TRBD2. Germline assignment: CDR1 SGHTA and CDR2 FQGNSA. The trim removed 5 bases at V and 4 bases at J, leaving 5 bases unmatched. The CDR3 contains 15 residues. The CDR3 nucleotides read TGTGCCAGCAGCGGCCCTAGCGGGGGATACAATGAGCAGTTCTTC. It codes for CASSGPSGGYNEQFF.

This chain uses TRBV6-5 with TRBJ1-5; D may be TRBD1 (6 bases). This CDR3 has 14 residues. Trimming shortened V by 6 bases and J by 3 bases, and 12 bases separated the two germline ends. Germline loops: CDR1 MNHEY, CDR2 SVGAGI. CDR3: CASRQGHNNQPQHF. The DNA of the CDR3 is TGTGCCAGCAGACAGGGACACAACAATCAGCCCCAGCATTTT.

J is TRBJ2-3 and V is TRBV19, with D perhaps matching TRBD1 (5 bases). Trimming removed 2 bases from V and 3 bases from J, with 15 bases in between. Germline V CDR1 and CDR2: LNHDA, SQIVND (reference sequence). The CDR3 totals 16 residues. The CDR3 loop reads CASSIHGARVTDTQYF. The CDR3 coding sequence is TGTGCCAGTAGTATACATGGGGCCAGGGTGACAGATACGCAGTATTTT. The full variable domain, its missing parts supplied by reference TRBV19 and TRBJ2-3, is DGGITQSPKYLFRKEGQNVTLSCEQNLNHDAMYWYRQDPGQGLRLIYYSQIVNDFQKGDIAEGYSVSREKKESFPLTVTSAQKNPTAFYLCASSIHGARVTDTQYFGPGTRLTVL.

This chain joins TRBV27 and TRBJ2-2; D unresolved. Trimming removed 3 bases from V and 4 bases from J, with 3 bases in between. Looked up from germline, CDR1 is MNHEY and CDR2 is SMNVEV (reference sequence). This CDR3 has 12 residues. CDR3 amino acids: CASSLITGELFF. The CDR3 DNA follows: TGTGCCAGCAGTTTGATCACCGGGGAGCTGTTTTTT.

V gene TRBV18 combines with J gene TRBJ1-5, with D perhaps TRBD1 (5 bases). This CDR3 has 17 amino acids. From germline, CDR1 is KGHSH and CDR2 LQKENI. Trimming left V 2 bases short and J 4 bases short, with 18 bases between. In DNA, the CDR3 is TGTGCCAGCTCACCAGGGACTGAGAAAAGGGGTAATCAGCCCCAGCATTTT. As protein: CASSPGTEKRGNQPQHF.

CDR3 protein: CASTATGGSYEQYF. The CDR3 DNA is TGTGCCAGCACCGCGACAGGGGGCTCCTACGAGCAGTACTTC. The chain is built from TRBV9 and TRBJ2-7, with 9 bases aligning to TRBD1. Unmatched junction bases numbered 4, after V lost 6 bases and J lost 0 bases. The CDR3 sequence is 14 residues long. From germline, CDR1 is SGDLS and CDR2 YYNGEE.

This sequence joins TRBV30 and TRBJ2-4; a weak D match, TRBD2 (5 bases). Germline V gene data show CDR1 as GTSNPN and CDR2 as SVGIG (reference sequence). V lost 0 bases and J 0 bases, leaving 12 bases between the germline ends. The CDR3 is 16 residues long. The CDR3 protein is CAWSVPWEIAKNIQYF. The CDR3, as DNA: TGTGCCTGGAGTGTACCTTGGGAGATAGCCAAAAACATTCAGTACTTC.

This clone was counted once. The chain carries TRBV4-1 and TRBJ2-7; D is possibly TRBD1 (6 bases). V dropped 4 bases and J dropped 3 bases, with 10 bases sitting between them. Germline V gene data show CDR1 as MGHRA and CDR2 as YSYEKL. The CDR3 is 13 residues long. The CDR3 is CASSRTANYEQYF. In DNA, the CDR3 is TGCGCCAGCAGCCGGACAGCGAACTACGAGCAGTACTTC.

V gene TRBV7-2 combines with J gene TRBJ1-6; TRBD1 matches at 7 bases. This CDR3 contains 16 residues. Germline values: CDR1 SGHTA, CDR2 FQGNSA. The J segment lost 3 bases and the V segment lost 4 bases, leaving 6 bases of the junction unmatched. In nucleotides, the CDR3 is TGTGCCAGCAGCTCCCTAGGGGGCGGCTATAATTCACCCCTCCACTTT. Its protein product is CASSSLGGGYNSPLHF.

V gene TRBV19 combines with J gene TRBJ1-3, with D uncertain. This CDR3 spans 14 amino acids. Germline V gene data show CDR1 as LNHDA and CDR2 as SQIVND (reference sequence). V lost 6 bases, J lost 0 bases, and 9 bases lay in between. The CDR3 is CASRPGGSGNTIYF. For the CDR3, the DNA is TGTGCCAGTAGACCTGGTGGCTCTGGAAACACCATATATTTT. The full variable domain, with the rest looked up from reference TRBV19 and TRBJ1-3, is DGGITQSPKYLFRKEGQNVTLSCEQNLNHDAMYWYRQDPGQGLRLIYYSQIVNDFQKGDIAEGYSVSREKKESFPLTVTSAQKNPTAFYLCASRPGGSGNTIYFGEGSWLTVV.

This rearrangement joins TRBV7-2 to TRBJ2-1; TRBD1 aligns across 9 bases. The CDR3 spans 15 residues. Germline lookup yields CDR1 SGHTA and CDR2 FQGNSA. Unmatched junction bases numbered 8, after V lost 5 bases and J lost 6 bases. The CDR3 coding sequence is TGTGCCAGCAGCCCCAAGGGACAGGGCAGCAATGAGCAGTTCTTC. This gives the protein CASSPKGQGSNEQFF.

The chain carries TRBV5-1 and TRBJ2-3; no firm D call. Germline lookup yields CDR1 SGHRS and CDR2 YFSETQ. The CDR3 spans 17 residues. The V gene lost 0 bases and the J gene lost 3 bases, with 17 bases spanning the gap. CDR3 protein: CASSLDPAPSNTDTQYF. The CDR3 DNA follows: TGCGCCAGCAGCTTGGATCCGGCCCCCTCAAATACAGATACGCAGTATTTT.

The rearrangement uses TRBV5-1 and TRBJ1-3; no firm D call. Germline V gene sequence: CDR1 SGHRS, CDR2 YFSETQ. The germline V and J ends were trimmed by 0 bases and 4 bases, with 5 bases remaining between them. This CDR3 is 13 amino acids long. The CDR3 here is CASSLELGNTIYF. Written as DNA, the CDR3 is TGCGCCAGCAGCTTGGAACTCGGAAACACCATATATTTT.

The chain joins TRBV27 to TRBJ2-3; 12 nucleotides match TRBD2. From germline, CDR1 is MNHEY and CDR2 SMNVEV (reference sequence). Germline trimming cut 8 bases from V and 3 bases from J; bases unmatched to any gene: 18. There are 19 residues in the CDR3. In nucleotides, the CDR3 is TGTGCCAGCTTTCCCGACTTTTGGGCTAGCGGGGGGGGGACAGATACGCAGTATTTT. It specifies CASFPDFWASGGGTDTQYF.

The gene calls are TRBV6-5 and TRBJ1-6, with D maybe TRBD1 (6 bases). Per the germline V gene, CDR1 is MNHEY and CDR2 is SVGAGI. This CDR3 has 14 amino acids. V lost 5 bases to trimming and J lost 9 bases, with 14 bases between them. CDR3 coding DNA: TGTGCCAGCAGTCGGGGGGGGCCTGGTTCACCCCTCCACTTT. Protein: CASSRGGPGSPLHF.